Reported below is one T cell receptor beta chain. Antigen: not known. This entry comes from a study of graft-versus-host responses after intestinal transplantation. Study-wide background: Isolated intestinal, liver-intestinal, or multivisceral transplants were what recipients had. For around 3 years after anti-thymocyte globulin induction, all recipients took tacrolimus and steroids. Study-wide results and limits: Detected in recipient marrow were GvH clones, some of which were first observed in ileum or blood. Early post-transplant declines in HvG were associated with peak levels of circulating GvH clones.

The table came from immunoSEQ multiplex PCR; TCRdb's copy has only in-frame clones and leaves some out. The sample consists of about 88,000 clones, 85% to 90% of them appearing once. Germline-derived CDR1 and CDR2 are MNHEY and SVGAGI. The V end lost 0 bases, the J end lost 1 base, and 12 bases lay between the germline ends. This CDR3 has 16 residues. The receptor's source is a human donor who received an intestinal transplant. The genes are TRBV6-5 and TRBJ2-5, with D possibly matching TRBD2 (5 bases). The sample consisted of unstimulated CD4+ T cells sorted from spleen or lymph node cells, taken before intestinal transplant. The DNA for the CDR3 is TGTGCCAGCAGTTACTCCTTAGCTAGCCCCCAAGAGACCCAGTACTTC. It codes for CASSYSLASPQETQYF.